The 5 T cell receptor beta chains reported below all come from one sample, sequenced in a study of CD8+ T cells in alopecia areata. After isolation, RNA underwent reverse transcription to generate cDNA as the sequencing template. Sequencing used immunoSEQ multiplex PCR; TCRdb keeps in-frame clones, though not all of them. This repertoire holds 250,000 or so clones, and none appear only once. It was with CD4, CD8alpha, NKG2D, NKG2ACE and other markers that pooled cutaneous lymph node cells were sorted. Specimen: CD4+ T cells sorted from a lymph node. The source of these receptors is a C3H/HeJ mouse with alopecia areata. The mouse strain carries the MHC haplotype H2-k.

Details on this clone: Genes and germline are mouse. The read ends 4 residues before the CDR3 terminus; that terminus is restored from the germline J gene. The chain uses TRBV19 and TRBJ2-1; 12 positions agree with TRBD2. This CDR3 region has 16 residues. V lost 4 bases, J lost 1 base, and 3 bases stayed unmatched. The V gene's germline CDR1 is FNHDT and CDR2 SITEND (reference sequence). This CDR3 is CASSRTGGENYAEQFF. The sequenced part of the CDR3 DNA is TGTGCCAGCAGTCGGACTGGGGGGGAAAACTATGCT.

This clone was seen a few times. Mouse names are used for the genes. CDR3 loop: CASKDLGNYEQYF. The covered CDR3 bases are TGTGCCAGCAAAGATCTGGGGAACTAT. This rearrangement joins TRBV13-1 to TRBJ2-7, with D possibly TRBD2 on 6 matching bases. Sequencing ends 4 residues short of the CDR3 end; the germline J gene provides the rest. Trimming left V 6 bases short and J 3 bases short, with 13 bases between. Germline V gene lookup returns CDR1 NSHNY and CDR2 SYGAGN. This CDR3 is 13 amino acids long.

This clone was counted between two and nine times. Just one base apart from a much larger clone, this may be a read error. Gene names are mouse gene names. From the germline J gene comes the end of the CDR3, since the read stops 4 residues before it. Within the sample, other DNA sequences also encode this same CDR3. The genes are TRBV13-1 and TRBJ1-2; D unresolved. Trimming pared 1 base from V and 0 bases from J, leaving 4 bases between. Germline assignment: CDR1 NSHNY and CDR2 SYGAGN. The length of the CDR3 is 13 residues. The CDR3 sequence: CASSDSTNSDYTF. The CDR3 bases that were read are TGTGCCAGCAGTGATTCAACAAACTCC.

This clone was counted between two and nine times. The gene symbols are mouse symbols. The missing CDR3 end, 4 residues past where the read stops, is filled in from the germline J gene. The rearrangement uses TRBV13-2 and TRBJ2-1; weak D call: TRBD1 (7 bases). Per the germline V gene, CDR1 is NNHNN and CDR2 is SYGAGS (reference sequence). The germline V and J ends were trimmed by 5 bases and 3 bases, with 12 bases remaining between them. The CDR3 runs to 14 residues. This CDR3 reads CASGSRGVYAEQFF. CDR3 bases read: TGTGCCAGCGGAAGCAGGGGGGTCTATGCT.

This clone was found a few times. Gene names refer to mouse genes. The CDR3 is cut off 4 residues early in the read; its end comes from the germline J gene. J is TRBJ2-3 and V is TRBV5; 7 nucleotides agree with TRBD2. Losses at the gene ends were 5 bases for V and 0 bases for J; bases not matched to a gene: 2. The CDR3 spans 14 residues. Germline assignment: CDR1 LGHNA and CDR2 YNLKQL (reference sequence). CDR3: CASSSGGSAETLYF. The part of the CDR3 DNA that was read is TGTGCCAGCAGCTCTGGGGGTAGTGCAGAA.